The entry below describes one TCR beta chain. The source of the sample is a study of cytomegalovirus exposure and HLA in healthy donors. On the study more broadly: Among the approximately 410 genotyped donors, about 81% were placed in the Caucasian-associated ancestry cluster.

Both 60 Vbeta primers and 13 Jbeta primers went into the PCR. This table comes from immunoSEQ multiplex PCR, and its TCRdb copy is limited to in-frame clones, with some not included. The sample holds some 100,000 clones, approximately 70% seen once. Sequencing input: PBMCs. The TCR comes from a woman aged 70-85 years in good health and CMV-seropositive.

This chain's CDR3 is CASSLRDRGSGSGYTF. In DNA, the CDR3 is TGTGCCAGCAGCCTCCGGGACAGGGGGTCCGGGAGTGGCTACACCTTC. The gene calls are TRBV7-2 and TRBJ1-2, with 11 bases lining up with TRBD1. Per the germline V gene, CDR1 is SGHTA and CDR2 is FQGNSA. The CDR3 totals 16 residues. After removal of 5 bases from V and 7 bases from J, the junction contained 12 bases not matched to a gene. Full variable domain (rest looked up from reference TRBV7-2 and TRBJ1-2): GAGVSQSPSNKVTEKGKDVELRCDPISGHTALYWYRQSLGQGLEFLIYFQGNSAPDKSGLPSDRFSAERTGGSVSTLTIQRTQQEDSAVYLCASSLRDRGSGSGYTFGSGTRLTVV.